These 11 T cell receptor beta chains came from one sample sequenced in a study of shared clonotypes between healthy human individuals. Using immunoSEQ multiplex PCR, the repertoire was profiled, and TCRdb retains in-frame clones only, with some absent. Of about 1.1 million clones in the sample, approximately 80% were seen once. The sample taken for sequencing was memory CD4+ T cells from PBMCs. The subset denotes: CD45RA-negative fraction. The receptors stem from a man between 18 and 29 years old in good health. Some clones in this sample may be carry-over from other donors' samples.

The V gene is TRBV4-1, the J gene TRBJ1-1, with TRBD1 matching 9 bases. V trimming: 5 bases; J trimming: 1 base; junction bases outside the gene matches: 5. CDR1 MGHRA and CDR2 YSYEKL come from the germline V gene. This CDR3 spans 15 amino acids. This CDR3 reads CASSADRGANTEAFF. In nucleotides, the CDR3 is TGCGCCAGCAGCGCCGACAGGGGGGCGAACACTGAAGCTTTCTTT.

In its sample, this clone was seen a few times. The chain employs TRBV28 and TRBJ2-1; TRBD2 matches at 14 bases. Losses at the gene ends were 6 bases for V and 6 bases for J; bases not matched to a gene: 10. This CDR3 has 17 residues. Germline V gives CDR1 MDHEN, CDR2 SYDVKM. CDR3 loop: CASRGTSGSGPGNEQFF. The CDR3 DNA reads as TGTGCCAGCAGGGGGACTAGCGGGAGTGGTCCGGGCAATGAGCAGTTCTTC.

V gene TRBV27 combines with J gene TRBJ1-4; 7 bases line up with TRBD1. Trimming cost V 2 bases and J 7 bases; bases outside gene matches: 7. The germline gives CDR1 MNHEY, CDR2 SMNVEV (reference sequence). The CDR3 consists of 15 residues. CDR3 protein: CASSLLTGWGEKLFF. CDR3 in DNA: TGTGCCAGCAGTTTACTGACAGGGTGGGGTGAAAAACTGTTTTTT.

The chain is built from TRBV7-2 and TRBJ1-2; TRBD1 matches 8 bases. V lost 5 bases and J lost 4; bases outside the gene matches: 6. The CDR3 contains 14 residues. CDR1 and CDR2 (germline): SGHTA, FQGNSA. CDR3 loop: CASSLIQGGYGYTF. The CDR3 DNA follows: TGTGCCAGCAGCCTTATACAGGGGGGCTATGGCTACACCTTC.

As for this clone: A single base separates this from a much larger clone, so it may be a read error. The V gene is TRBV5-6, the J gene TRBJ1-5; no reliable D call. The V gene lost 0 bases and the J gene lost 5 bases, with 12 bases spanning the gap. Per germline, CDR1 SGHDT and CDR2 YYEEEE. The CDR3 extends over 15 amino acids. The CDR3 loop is CASSLAEGEDQPQHF. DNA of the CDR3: TGTGCCAGCAGCTTGGCGGAAGGAGAGGATCAGCCCCAGCATTTT.

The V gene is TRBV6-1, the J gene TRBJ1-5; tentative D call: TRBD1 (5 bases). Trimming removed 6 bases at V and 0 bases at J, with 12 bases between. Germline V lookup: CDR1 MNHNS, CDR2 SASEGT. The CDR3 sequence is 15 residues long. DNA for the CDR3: TGTGCCAGCAGGCCACTGGGGGATAGCAATCAGCCCCAGCATTTT. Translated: CASRPLGDSNQPQHF.

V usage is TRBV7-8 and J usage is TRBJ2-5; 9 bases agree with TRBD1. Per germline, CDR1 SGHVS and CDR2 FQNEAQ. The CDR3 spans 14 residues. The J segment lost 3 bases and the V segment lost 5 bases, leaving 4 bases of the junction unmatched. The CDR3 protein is CASSTGGLEETQYF. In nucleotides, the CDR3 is TGTGCCAGCAGCACAGGGGGCTTGGAAGAGACCCAGTACTTC.

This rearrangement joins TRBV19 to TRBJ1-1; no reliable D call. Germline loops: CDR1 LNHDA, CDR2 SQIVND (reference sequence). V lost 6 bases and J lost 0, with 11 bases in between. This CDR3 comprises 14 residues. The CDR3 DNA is TGTGCCAGTAGGATCTGGGCAATGAACACTGAAGCTTTCTTT. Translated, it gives CASRIWAMNTEAFF.

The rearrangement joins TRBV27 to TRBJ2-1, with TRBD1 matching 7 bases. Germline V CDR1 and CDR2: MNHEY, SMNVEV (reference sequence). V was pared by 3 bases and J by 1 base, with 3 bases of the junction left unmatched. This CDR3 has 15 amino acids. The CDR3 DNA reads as TGTGCCAGCAGTTTCAAGGGGGCTTCCTACAATGAGCAGTTCTTC. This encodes CASSFKGASYNEQFF.

CDR3 protein: CASSPSGRAGETQYF. Here the CDR3 DNA reads TGCGCCAGCAGCCCTAGCGGGAGGGCCGGGGAGACCCAGTACTTC. V is TRBV4-3 and J is TRBJ2-5; 12 bases align to TRBD2. V lost 4 bases and J lost 5; bases outside the gene matches: 5. This CDR3 is built from 15 residues. The germline gives CDR1 LGHNA, CDR2 YSLEER.

The CDR3 DNA reads TGTGCCAGCAGGACTACAACAGGGGATTTGAACACTGAAGCTTTCTTT. This translates into CASRTTTGDLNTEAFF. The chain employs TRBV27 and TRBJ1-1; 7 nucleotides align to TRBD1. The trim removed 6 bases at V and 0 bases at J, leaving 10 bases unmatched. CDR1 is MNHEY, CDR2 SMNVEV, per germline (reference sequence). The CDR3 loop spans 16 amino acids.